This TCR beta chain originates from a study of OX40 agonist ivuxolimab in advanced cancers. General observations from the study: CD4+ T cells averaged fewer expanded clones than CD8+ T cells.

The protocol was immunoSEQ multiplex PCR, while the TCRdb copy is restricted to in-frame clones and leaves out a portion. The table includes tens of thousands of clones, 87% detected once. Comment on this clone: Its antigen remains unknown.

There are 14 residues in the CDR3. V shed 2 bases and J shed 0 bases, with 5 bases lying between them. CDR1 is SGHRS, CDR2 YFSETQ, per germline. The chain couples TRBV5-1 to TRBJ1-4; D is uncertain. The sequence derives from an adult with an advanced solid tumor such as melanoma, head and neck, liver or kidney cancer. Source: CD4+ or CD8+ T cells sorted from blood, taken in a trial of the OX40 agonist ivuxolimab. CDR3 sequence: CASSLEATNEKLFF. The CDR3 coding sequence is TGCGCCAGCAGCTTAGAAGCAACTAATGAAAAACTGTTTTTT.